Described below is a single TCR beta chain sequence and its context. This sample is part of a study of control samples from healthy donors and cancer patients. Trimming cost V 0 bases and J 8 bases, with 17 bases left between them. This CDR3 spans 16 amino acids. The germline gives CDR1 LNHDA, CDR2 SQIVND (reference sequence). Profiled with immunoSEQ multiplex PCR; TCRdb holds only in-frame clones, not every one. The sample carries 170,000 or so clones, around 90% recorded once. V gene TRBV19 combines with J gene TRBJ2-1; D is perhaps TRBD1 (6 bases). The source is a man younger than 40 in good health. Sequencing was performed on blood. CDR3 sequence (DNA): TGTGCCAGTAGTATAGATCTTGGGGGCCCCGTTGATGAGCAGTTCTTC. This encodes CASSIDLGGPVDEQFF.